One and the same sample provided the 9 T cell receptor beta chains below, sequenced in a study of cytomegalovirus exposure and HLA in healthy donors (dated by TCRdb to about 2017). Preparation of the library involved the immunoSEQ multiplex PCR assay. The multiplex PCR relied on a mix of 60 forward primers for TCR Vbeta segments and 13 reverse primers for TCR Jbeta segments. In its TCRdb copy, this immuneACCESS table keeps in-frame sequences only and misses some clones. Where compared with another copy, unresolved V genes explain less than half of these, and the others have no known cause. The sample profile shows more than 110,000 clones; about 76% of them were found once. The ten largest clones add up to 3% to 3.5% of the sample. The sample comprised PBMCs. The receptors were gathered from a female donor in good health and CMV-seronegative.

There are a few counts of this clone. The junction does not match germline at one end; this may be a read error. The CDR3 protein is CASSEAQRGQPQHF. In DNA, the CDR3 is TGTGCCAGCAGCGAAGCGCAAAGGGGTCAGCCCCAGCATTTT. The chain joins TRBV6-1 to TRBJ1-5; maybe TRBD1 (5 bases). CDR1 and CDR2 from the germline V gene are MNHNS and SASEGT. This CDR3 region has 14 residues.

The chain uses TRBV19 and TRBJ2-1, with a weak D call TRBD2 (7 bases). CDR3 length equals 13 residues. Between the trimmed V and J ends, which lost 10 bases and 6 bases, there was a span of 16 bases. CDR1 and CDR2 (germline): LNHDA, SQIVND (reference sequence). The CDR3 sequence: CAIGGQVGNEQFF. As DNA, the CDR3 is TGTGCCATCGGGGGGCAGGTCGGCAATGAGCAGTTCTTC.

This chain uses TRBV6-4 with TRBJ2-2; the D is unclear. V lost 4 bases and J lost 7, with 10 bases in between. CDR1 is MRHNA and CDR2 is SNTAGT in the germline V gene. The length of the CDR3 is 13 residues. The CDR3 sequence: CASSGIRGGELFF. CDR3 nucleotide sequence: TGTGCCAGCAGTGGAATCCGCGGCGGGGAGCTGTTTTTT.

CDR3 coding DNA: TGCAGCGTTGTGGACAGGGGAGGATACACTGAAGCTTTCTTT. As protein: CSVVDRGGYTEAFF. The chain recombines TRBV29-1 with TRBJ1-1, with 9 bases matching TRBD1. The germline CDR1 and CDR2 sequences are SQVTM and ANQGSEA. J was trimmed by 3 bases and V by 4 bases; bases with no gene match: 6. CDR3 length equals 14 residues.

The chain carries TRBV2 and TRBJ2-3; D gene unclear. V lost 1 base and J 2 bases, leaving 7 bases between the germline ends. Per germline, CDR1 SNHLY and CDR2 FYNNEI. This CDR3 region has 14 residues. The DNA of the CDR3 is TGTGCCAGCAGTGAAGGACTCGTCACAGATACGCAGTATTTT. It is translated as CASSEGLVTDTQYF. The full variable domain, its missing parts supplied by reference TRBV2 and TRBJ2-3, is EPEVTQTPSHQVTQMGQEVILRCVPISNHLYFYWYRQILGQKVEFLVSFYNNEISEKSEIFDDQFSVERPDGSNFTLKIRSTKLEDSAMYFCASSEGLVTDTQYFGPGTRLTVL.

The rearrangement links TRBV25-1 to TRBJ1-1, with unresolved D. CDR3 size: 15 residues. In germline, CDR1 is MGHDK, CDR2 SYGVNS. V lost 6 bases and J lost 1, with 15 bases in between. CDR3: CASSEPGRSNTEAFF. The CDR3 DNA reads as TGTGCCAGCAGCGAGCCCGGCAGGTCGAACACTGAAGCTTTCTTT.

The rearrangement uses TRBV15 and TRBJ2-2; 8 positions match TRBD1. After removal of 8 bases from V and 1 base from J, the junction contained 6 bases not matched to a gene. The CDR3 is made up of 15 amino acids. Per germline, CDR1 LNHNV and CDR2 YYDKDF (reference sequence). CDR3 bases: TGTGCCACCTGGAAGGGGACAGGGAACACCGGGGAGCTGTTTTTT. It is translated as CATWKGTGNTGELFF. The full variable domain, in which reference TRBV15 and TRBJ2-2 provide the parts outside the CDR3, is DAMVIQNPRYQVTQFGKPVTLSCSQTLNHNVMYWYQQKSSQAPKLLFHYYDKDFNNEADTPDNFQSRRPNTSFCFLDIRSPGLGDTAMYLCATWKGTGNTGELFFGEGSRLTVL.

V is TRBV29-1 and J is TRBJ2-1; maybe TRBD1 (5 bases). There are 13 residues in the CDR3. The germline V gene encodes CDR1 SQVTM and CDR2 ANQGSEA. The ends were cut back, 6 bases at V and 4 bases at J, with 13 bases in the middle. The CDR3 loop reads CSVDTNTYNEQFF. The CDR3, as DNA: TGCAGCGTGGACACGAATACTTACAATGAGCAGTTCTTC.

The sample holds one count of this clone. This chain joins TRBV5-6 and TRBJ2-7, with 12 bases fitting TRBD1. Germline trimming cut 0 bases from V and 7 bases from J; bases unmatched to any gene: 8. The V gene's germline CDR1 is SGHDT and CDR2 YYEEEE. The CDR3 covers 16 residues. In DNA, the CDR3 is TGTGCCAGCAGCTTGGTGGGGGGACAGGGGGCAGATGAGCAGTACTTC. Its protein is CASSLVGGQGADEQYF.